Listed here are 21 T cell receptor beta chains from one sample, sequenced in a study of blood T cell repertoires in COVID-19. Some clones are missing from TCRdb's copy, which holds only in-frame ones; the method was immunoSEQ multiplex PCR. The sample contains 45,000 to 65,000 clones, approximately 82% of which appear only once. Sequencing was done on a sample of peripheral blood. The receptors shown here come from a man between 60 and 75 years old with acute or convalescent COVID-19.

The V call is TRBV19, the J call TRBJ1-2; TRBD1 agrees at 9 bases. The junction had 8 bases not matched to a gene; V was cut back by 0 bases and J by 6 bases. CDR1 is LNHDA and CDR2 is SQIVND in the germline V gene (reference sequence). The length of the CDR3 is 16 residues. CDR3 sequence (DNA): TGTGCCAGTAGTATAGACTCCGCGACAGGGGGAAATGGCTACACCTTC. This sequence encodes CASSIDSATGGNGYTF.

V gene TRBV7-9 combines with J gene TRBJ1-2; D is unclear. The CDR3 runs to 14 residues. The germline gives CDR1 SEHNR, CDR2 FQNEAQ (reference sequence). Trimming shortened V by 4 bases and J by 4 bases, and 13 bases separated the two germline ends. The CDR3 loop reads CASSSGSTIYGYTF. Written as DNA, the CDR3 is TGTGCCAGCAGCTCGGGGTCGACTATCTATGGCTACACCTTC.

The CDR3 DNA is TGTGCCAGCAGCTACGGGGACAGGCAGAACGAGCAGTACTTC. Translating gives CASSYGDRQNEQYF. The rearrangement links TRBV5-6 to TRBJ2-7; 8 bases match TRBD1. The germline CDR1 and CDR2 sequences are SGHDT and YYEEEE. The J segment lost 5 bases and the V segment lost 3 bases, leaving 7 bases of the junction unmatched. This CDR3 is 14 amino acids long.

The chain couples TRBV7-9 to TRBJ2-1, with 9 bases matching TRBD1. V shed 1 base and J 4 bases; nucleotides not matched to a gene: 2. The germline V gene has CDR1 SEHNR and CDR2 FQNEAQ (reference sequence). This CDR3 region has 15 residues. The CDR3 region is CASSLGQGGYNEQFF. In nucleotides, the CDR3 is TGTGCCAGCAGCTTAGGACAGGGGGGTTACAATGAGCAGTTCTTC.

The V gene is TRBV11-2, the J gene TRBJ1-5, with 8 bases matching TRBD1. Germline-derived CDR1 and CDR2 are SGHAT and FQNNGV. The CDR3 contains 13 residues. Germline trimming cut 1 base from V and 10 bases from J; bases unmatched to any gene: 3. CDR3 amino acids: CASSLGQGSPQHF. The DNA for the CDR3 is TGTGCCAGCAGCTTAGGACAGGGGAGCCCCCAGCATTTT. The variable domain in full, completed from reference TRBV11-2 and TRBJ1-5, reads EAGVAQSPRYKIIEKRQSVAFWCNPISGHATLYWYQQILGQGPKLLIQFQNNGVVDDSQLPKDRFSAERLKGVDSTLKIQPAKLEDSAVYLCASSLGQGSPQHFGDGTRLSIL.

This clone appeared once. The chain links TRBV5-1 to TRBJ1-1, with 8 bases lining up with TRBD1. CDR3 length equals 15 residues. J gave up 3 bases and V 4 bases, and 8 bases lay outside the gene matches. In germline, CDR1 is SGHRS, CDR2 YFSETQ. DNA for the CDR3: TGCGCCAGCAGCCAATTCGGACAGGGTGACACTGAAGCTTTCTTT. Translating gives CASSQFGQGDTEAFF.

This clone showed up just a few times. This chain links TRBV9 with TRBJ2-1; 8 nucleotides line up with TRBD2. Germline CDR1 reads SGDLS; CDR2 reads YYNGEE. V shed 4 bases, J shed 3 bases, and the junction held 9 bases outside the gene matches. The CDR3 has 16 amino acids. The CDR3 here is CASSKAGGKFYNEQFF. The CDR3 DNA sequence: TGTGCCAGCAGCAAGGCGGGGGGCAAATTCTACAATGAGCAGTTCTTC.

J is TRBJ1-1 and V is TRBV5-1; D is undetermined. The CDR3 runs to 14 residues. Per germline, CDR1 SGHRS and CDR2 YFSETQ. The germline V and J ends were trimmed by 6 bases and 2 bases, with 14 bases remaining between them. The CDR3 DNA follows: TGCGCCAGCACCTCGATCGAAGCAAACACTGAAGCTTTCTTT. This gives the protein CASTSIEANTEAFF.

This clone was detected once. The CDR3 loop is CASSSDSLSNQPQHF. In nucleotides, the CDR3 is TGTGCCAGCAGTTCTGACAGCCTTAGCAATCAGCCCCAGCATTTT. The genes are TRBV5-5 and TRBJ1-5; TRBD1 is a possible D gene (5 bases). V was clipped by 5 bases and J by 0 bases, with 12 bases between them. The CDR3 is 15 residues long. The germline CDR1 and CDR2 sequences are SGHKS and YYEKEE (reference sequence). Full variable domain (outside the CDR3, taken from reference TRBV5-5 and TRBJ1-5): DAGVTQSPTHLIKTRGQQVTLRCSPISGHKSVSWYQQVLGQGPQFIFQYYEKEERGRGNFPDRFSARQFPNYSSELNVNALLLGDSALYLCASSSDSLSNQPQHFGDGTRLSIL.

This chain connects TRBV4-1 to TRBJ2-7; 9 bases are a match to TRBD1. J gave up 2 bases and V 3 bases, and 2 bases lay outside the gene matches. The germline V gene has CDR1 MGHRA and CDR2 YSYEKL. CDR3 length: 14 residues. The CDR3 bases are TGCGCCAGCAGCCAGGGGACAGGGACCTACGAGCAGTACTTC. It translates to CASSQGTGTYEQYF.

The gene calls are TRBV27 and TRBJ1-2, with TRBD1 matching over 9 bases. CDR3 length: 13 amino acids. The germline CDR1 and CDR2 sequences are MNHEY and SMNVEV (reference sequence). With V trimmed by 5 bases and J by 8 bases, 6 bases remained unmatched. Here the CDR3 DNA reads TGTGCCAGCAGTCTTCGACAGGGGGAAGGCTACACCTTC. Amino acid sequence: CASSLRQGEGYTF.

The rearrangement uses TRBV30 and TRBJ2-2; D is possibly TRBD1 (6 bases). V lost 8 bases and J lost 3, with 16 bases in between. Looked up from germline, CDR1 is GTSNPN and CDR2 is SVGIG (reference sequence). The CDR3 covers 14 residues. In DNA, the CDR3 is TGTGCCCTGGACAGACCAACTCACACCGGGGAGCTGTTTTTT. Amino acids: CALDRPTHTGELFF.

The chain links TRBV4-1 to TRBJ2-5, with TRBD2 matching 12 bases. Per the germline V gene, CDR1 is MGHRA and CDR2 is YSYEKL. The CDR3 spans 16 residues. Trimming removed 0 bases from V and 6 bases from J; junction bases left unmatched: 5. For the CDR3, the DNA is TGCGCCAGCAGCCAAGATCTAGCGGGGGGGCAAAAGACCCAGTACTTC. Translation: CASSQDLAGGQKTQYF.

The chain is built from TRBV24-1 and TRBJ2-1; 9 nucleotides line up with TRBD2. From germline, CDR1 is KGHDR and CDR2 SFDVKD. The CDR3 sequence is 17 residues long. V trimming: 4 bases; J trimming: 2 bases; junction bases outside the gene matches: 8. For the CDR3, the DNA is TGTGCCACCAGTGAACCTAGCGGGGACCTTCCCTACAATGAGCAGTTCTTC. Its protein product is CATSEPSGDLPYNEQFF.

The chain combines TRBV10-3 with TRBJ2-1, with 8 bases lining up with TRBD2. V lost 2 bases and J lost 5; bases outside the gene matches: 14. This CDR3 is built from 18 residues. Germline V gene lookup returns CDR1 ENHRY and CDR2 SYGVKD. CDR3 nucleotides: TGTGCCATCAGTGAGAATATTGGGAGTAGCGGGGTGAACAATGAGCAGTTCTTC. As protein: CAISENIGSSGVNNEQFF.

This chain links TRBV11-2 with TRBJ1-3; TRBD1 matches at 12 bases. The CDR3 length is 15 residues. V was pared by 4 bases and J by 9 bases, with 7 bases of the junction left unmatched. Germline-derived CDR1 and CDR2 are SGHAT and FQNNGV. CDR3 bases: TGTGCCAGCAGCTACGGGACAGGGGGCAGAGGCACCATATATTTT. Translation gives CASSYGTGGRGTIYF.

The chain joins TRBV18 to TRBJ2-1; D remains unclear. The CDR3 has 13 residues. Deletions cut 4 bases from V and 4 bases from J, with 8 bases between. CDR1 and CDR2 (germline): KGHSH, LQKENI. CDR3 loop: CASSLDLYNEQFF. As DNA, the CDR3 is TGTGCCAGCTCACTAGACTTATACAATGAGCAGTTCTTC.

V and J are TRBV24-1 and TRBJ2-5, with D perhaps TRBD1 (5 bases). CDR3 length: 16 residues. Per germline, CDR1 KGHDR and CDR2 SFDVKD. V lost 3 bases and J lost 5, with 18 bases in between. The CDR3 bases are TGTGCCACCAGTGATGAAGACAGACTCCCTCGGGAGACCCAGTACTTC. Residues: CATSDEDRLPRETQYF.

The V gene is TRBV7-2, the J gene TRBJ2-7; 9 bases map to TRBD2. This CDR3 contains 15 residues. Germline V gene sequence: CDR1 SGHTA, CDR2 FQGNSA. Trimming at V came to 1 base and at J to 6 bases, leaving 7 bases not matched to a gene. The CDR3: CASSLGGAGGAEQYF. The CDR3 region has the DNA TGTGCCAGCAGCTTAGGTGGCGCGGGAGGGGCCGAGCAGTACTTC. Using reference TRBV7-2 and TRBJ2-7 for the parts outside the CDR3, the full variable domain is GAGVSQSPSNKVTEKGKDVELRCDPISGHTALYWYRQSLGQGLEFLIYFQGNSAPDKSGLPSDRFSAERTGGSVSTLTIQRTQQEDSAVYLCASSLGGAGGAEQYFGPGTRLTVT.

The chain links TRBV18 to TRBJ1-1; 8 bases line up with TRBD1. Germline V gene sequence: CDR1 KGHSH, CDR2 LQKENI. Trimming took 3 bases from V and 6 from J; bases not matched to a gene: 3. The CDR3 sequence is 13 residues long. Here the CDR3 reads CASSPLQGAEAFF. As DNA, the CDR3 is TGTGCCAGCTCACCTCTACAGGGGGCTGAAGCTTTCTTT. Full variable domain (remainder filled in from reference TRBV18 and TRBJ1-1): NAGVMQNPRHLVRRRGQEARLRCSPMKGHSHVYWYRQLPEEGLKFMVYLQKENIIDESGMPKERFSAEFPKEGPSILRIQQVVRGDSAAYFCASSPLQGAEAFFGQGTRLTVV.

CDR3 nucleotide sequence: TGTGCCAGCAGCAAAGTGACTGAGATGCGGGACAGCACCTTCTCCTACGAGCAGTACTTC. This translates into CASSKVTEMRDSTFSYEQYF. The chain uses TRBV21-1 and TRBJ2-7; the table gives TRBD1 as D, unverified against the DNA. TRBV21-1 corresponds to a pseudogene. The CDR3 extends over 20 amino acids.